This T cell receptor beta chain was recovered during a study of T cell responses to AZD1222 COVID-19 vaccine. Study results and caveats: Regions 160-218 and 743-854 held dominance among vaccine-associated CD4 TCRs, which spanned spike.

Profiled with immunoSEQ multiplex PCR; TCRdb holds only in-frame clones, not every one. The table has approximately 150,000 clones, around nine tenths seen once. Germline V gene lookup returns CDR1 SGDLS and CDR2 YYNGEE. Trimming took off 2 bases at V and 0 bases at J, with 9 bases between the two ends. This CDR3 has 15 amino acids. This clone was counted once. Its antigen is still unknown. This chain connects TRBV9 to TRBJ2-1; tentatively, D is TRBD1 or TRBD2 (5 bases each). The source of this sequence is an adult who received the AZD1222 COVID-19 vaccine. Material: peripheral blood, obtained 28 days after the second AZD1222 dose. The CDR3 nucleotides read TGTGCCAGCAGCGTCGGGACGAACTCCTACAATGAGCAGTTCTTC. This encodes CASSVGTNSYNEQFF.